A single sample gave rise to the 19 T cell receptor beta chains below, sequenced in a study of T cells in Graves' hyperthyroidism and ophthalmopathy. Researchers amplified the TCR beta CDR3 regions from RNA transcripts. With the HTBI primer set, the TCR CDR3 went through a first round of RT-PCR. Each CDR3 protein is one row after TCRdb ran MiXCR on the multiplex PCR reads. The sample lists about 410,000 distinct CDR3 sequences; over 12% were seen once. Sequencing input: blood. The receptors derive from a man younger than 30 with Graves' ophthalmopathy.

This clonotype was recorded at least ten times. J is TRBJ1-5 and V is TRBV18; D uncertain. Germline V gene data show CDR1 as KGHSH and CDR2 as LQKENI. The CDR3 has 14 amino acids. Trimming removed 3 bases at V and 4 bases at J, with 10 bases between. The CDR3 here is CASSPIGKNQPQHF. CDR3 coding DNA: TGTGCCAGCTCACCCATCGGGAAAAATCAGCCCCAGCATTTT. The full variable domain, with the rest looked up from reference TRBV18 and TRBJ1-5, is NAGVMQNPRHLVRRRGQEARLRCSPMKGHSHVYWYRQLPEEGLKFMVYLQKENIIDESGMPKERFSAEFPKEGPSILRIQQVVRGDSAAYFCASSPIGKNQPQHFGDGTRLSIL.

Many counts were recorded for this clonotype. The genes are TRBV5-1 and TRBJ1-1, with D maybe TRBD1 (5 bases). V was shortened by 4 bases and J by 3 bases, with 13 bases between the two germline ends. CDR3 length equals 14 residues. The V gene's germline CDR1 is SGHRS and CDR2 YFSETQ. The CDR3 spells CASSLDGGDTEAFF. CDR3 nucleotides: TGCGCCAGCAGCCTGGACGGGGGGGACACTGAAGCTTTCTTT.

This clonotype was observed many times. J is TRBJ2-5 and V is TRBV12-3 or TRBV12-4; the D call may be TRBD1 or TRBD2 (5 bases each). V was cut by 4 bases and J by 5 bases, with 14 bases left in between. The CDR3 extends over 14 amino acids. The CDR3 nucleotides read TGTGCCAGCAGTTCAAGGGACCCAGAGGAGACCCAGTACTTC. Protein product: CASSSRDPEETQYF.

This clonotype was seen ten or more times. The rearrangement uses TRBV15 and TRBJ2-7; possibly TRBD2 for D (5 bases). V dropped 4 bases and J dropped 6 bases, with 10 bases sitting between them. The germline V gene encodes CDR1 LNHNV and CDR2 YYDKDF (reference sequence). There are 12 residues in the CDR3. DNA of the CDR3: TGTGCCACCAGCACGTTCGGAGGCGAGCAGTACTTC. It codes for CATSTFGGEQYF. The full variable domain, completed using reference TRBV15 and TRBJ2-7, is DAMVIQNPRYQVTQFGKPVTLSCSQTLNHNVMYWYQQKSSQAPKLLFHYYDKDFNNEADTPDNFQSRRPNTSFCFLDIRSPGLGDTAMYLCATSTFGGEQYFGPGTRLTVT.

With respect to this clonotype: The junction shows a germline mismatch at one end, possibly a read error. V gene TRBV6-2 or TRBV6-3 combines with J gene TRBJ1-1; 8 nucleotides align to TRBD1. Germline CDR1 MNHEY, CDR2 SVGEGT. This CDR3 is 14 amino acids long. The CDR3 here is CAGSWDRRNTEAFF. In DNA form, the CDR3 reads TGTGCCGGCAGTTGGGACAGGAGGAACACTGAAGCTTTCTTT.

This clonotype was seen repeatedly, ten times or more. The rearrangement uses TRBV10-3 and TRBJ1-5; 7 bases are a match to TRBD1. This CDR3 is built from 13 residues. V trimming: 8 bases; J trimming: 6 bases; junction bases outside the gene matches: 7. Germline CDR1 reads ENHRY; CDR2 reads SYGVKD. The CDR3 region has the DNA TGTGCCATCGGACAGGACAGAGGTCAGCCCCAGCATTTT. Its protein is CAIGQDRGQPQHF.

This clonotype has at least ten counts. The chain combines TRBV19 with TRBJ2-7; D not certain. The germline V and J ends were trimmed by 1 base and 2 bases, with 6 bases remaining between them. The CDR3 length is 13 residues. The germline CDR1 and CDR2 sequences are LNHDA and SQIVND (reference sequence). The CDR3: CASSIGSTYEQYF. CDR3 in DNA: TGTGCCAGTAGTATAGGCAGTACCTACGAGCAGTACTTC.

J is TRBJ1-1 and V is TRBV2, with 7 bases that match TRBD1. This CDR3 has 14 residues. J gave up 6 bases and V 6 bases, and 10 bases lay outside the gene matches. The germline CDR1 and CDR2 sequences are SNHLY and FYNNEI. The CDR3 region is CASRKTGISAEAFF. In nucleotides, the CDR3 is TGTGCCAGCAGGAAGACAGGGATAAGCGCTGAAGCTTTCTTT.

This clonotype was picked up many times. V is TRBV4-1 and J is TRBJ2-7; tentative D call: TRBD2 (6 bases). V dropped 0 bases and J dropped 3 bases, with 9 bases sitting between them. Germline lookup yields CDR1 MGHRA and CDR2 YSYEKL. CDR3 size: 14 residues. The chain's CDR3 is CASSQEDGSYEQYF. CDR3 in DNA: TGCGCCAGCAGCCAAGAAGACGGGAGCTACGAGCAGTACTTC.

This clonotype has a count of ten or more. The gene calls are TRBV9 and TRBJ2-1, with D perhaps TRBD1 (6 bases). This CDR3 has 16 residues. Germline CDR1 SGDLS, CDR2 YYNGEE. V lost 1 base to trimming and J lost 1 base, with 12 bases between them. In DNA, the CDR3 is TGTGCCAGCAGCGTATCAGGGGCTGAGTCCTACAATGAGCAGTTCTTC. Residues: CASSVSGAESYNEQFF. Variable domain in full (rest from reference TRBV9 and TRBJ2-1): DSGVTQTPKHLITATGQRVTLRCSPRSGDLSVYWYQQSLDQGLQFLIQYYNGEERAKGNILERFSAQQFPDLHSELNLSSLELGDSALYFCASSVSGAESYNEQFFGPGTRLTVL.

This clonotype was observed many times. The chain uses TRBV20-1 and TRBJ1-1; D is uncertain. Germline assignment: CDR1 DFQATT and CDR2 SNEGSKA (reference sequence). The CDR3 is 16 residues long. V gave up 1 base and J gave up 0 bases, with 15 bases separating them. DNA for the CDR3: TGCAGTGCTAGAGGTTCAAGTGGAAGGTTGAACACTGAAGCTTTCTTT. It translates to CSARGSSGRLNTEAFF.

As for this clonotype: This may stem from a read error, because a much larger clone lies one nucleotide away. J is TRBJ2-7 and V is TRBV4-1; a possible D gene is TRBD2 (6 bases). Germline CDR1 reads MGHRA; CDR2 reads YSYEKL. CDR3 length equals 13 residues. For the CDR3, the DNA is TGCGCCAGCAGCCACGGGGAGGCCTACGGGCAGTACTTC. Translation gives CASSHGEAYGQYF.

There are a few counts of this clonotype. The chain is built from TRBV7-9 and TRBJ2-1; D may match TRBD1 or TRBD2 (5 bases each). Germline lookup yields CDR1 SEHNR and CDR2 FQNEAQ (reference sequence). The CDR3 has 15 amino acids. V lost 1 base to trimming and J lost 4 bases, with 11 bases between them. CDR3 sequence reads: CASSLGGDPYNEQFF. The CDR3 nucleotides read TGTGCCAGCAGCTTAGGTGGGGACCCATACAATGAGCAGTTCTTC.

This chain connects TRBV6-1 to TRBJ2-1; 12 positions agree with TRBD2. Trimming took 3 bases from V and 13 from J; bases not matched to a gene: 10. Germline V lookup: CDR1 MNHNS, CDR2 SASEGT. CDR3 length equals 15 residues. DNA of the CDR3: TGTGCCAGCAGTGAGGCGACTAGCGGGAGACTCTTTCAGTTCTTC. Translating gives CASSEATSGRLFQFF.

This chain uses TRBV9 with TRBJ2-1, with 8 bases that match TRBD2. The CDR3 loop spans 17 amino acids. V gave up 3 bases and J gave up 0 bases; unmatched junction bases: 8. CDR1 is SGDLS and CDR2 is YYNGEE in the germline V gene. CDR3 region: CASSATSGQSSYNEQFF. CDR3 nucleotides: TGTGCCAGCAGCGCCACTAGCGGTCAAAGCTCCTACAATGAGCAGTTCTTC.

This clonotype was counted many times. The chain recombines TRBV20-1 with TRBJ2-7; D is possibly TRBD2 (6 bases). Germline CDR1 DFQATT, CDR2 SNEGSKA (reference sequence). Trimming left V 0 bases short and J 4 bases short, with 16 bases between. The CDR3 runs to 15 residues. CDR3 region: CSARDIGRTKYEQYF. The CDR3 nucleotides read TGCAGTGCTAGAGATATCGGGAGAACAAAGTACGAGCAGTACTTC.

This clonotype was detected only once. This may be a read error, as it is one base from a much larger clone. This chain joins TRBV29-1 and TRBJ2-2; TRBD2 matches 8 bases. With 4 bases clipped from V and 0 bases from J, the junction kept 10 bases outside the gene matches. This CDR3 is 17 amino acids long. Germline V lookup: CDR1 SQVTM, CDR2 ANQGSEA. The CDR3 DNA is TGCAGCGTTGTTCCTGGCGGGAGGTTACCGAACACCGGGGAGCTGTTTTTT. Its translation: CSVVPGGRLPNTGELFF.

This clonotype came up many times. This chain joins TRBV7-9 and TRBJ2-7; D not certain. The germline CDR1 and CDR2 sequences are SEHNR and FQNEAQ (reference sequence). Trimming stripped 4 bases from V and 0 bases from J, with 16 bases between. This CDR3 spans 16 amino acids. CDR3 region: CASSSSYRRDSYEQYF. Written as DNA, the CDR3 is TGTGCCAGCAGCTCCTCTTACCGCAGAGACTCCTACGAGCAGTACTTC.

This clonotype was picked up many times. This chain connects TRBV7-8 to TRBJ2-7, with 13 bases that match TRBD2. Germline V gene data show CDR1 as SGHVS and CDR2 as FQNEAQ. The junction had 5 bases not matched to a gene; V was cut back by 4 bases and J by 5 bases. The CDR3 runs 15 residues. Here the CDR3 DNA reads TGTGCCAGCAGCTCCTGGACTAGCGGGAGCGACGAGCAGTACTTC. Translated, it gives CASSSWTSGSDEQYF.